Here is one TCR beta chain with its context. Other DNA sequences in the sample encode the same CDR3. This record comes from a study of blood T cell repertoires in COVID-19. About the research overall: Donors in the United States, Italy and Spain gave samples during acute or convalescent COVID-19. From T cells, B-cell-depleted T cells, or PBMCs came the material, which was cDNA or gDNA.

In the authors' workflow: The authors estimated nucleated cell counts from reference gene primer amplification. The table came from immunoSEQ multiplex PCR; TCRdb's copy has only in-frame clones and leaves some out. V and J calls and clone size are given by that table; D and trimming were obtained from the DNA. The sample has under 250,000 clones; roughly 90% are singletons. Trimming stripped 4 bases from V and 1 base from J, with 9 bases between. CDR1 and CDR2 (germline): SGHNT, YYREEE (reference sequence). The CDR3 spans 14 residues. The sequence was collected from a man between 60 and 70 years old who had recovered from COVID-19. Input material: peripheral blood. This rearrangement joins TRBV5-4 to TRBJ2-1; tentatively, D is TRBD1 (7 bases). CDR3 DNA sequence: TGTGCCAGCAGCGCAGGGGGGTCCTACAATGAGCAGTTCTTC. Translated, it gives CASSAGGSYNEQFF.